These 3 T cell receptor beta chains share one sample of origin, sequenced in a study of blood T cell repertoires in COVID-19. Method: immunoSEQ multiplex PCR; TCRdb's copy keeps in-frame clones and lacks some. The sample lists some 270,000 clones; under 95% were seen once. Material: PBMCs or T cells enriched from blood (not recorded which). The source of these receptors is a man aged 35 to 55 who had been exposed to COVID-19.

This chain joins TRBV7-9 and TRBJ2-7; no reliable D call. The CDR3 has 13 residues. Germline CDR1 reads SEHNR; CDR2 reads FQNEAQ (reference sequence). The V end lost 0 bases, the J end lost 0 bases, and 3 bases lay between the germline ends. The CDR3 region is CASSLARSYEQYF. DNA for the CDR3: TGTGCCAGCAGCTTAGCGCGCTCCTACGAGCAGTACTTC.

This chain connects TRBV5-1 to TRBJ1-1; TRBD1 matches at 7 bases. The CDR3 extends over 14 amino acids. After removal of 4 bases from V and 4 bases from J, the junction contained 7 bases not matched to a gene. Looked up from germline, CDR1 is SGHRS and CDR2 is YFSETQ. The CDR3 protein is CASSPGGQATEAFF. The DNA for the CDR3 is TGCGCCAGCAGCCCCGGCGGACAGGCCACTGAAGCTTTCTTT.

As concerns this clone: Mismatch with germline at one junction end may stem from a read error. This chain connects TRBV5-5 to TRBJ1-1; 11 bases are a match to TRBD1. This CDR3 comprises 19 residues. Germline CDR1 reads SGHKS; CDR2 reads YYEKEE (reference sequence). The CDR3 sequence is CASRLAPGTGGSSNTEAFF. CDR3 coding DNA: TGTGCCAGCAGGTTGGCCCCTGGGACAGGGGGTTCTTCGAACACTGAAGCTTTCTTT.